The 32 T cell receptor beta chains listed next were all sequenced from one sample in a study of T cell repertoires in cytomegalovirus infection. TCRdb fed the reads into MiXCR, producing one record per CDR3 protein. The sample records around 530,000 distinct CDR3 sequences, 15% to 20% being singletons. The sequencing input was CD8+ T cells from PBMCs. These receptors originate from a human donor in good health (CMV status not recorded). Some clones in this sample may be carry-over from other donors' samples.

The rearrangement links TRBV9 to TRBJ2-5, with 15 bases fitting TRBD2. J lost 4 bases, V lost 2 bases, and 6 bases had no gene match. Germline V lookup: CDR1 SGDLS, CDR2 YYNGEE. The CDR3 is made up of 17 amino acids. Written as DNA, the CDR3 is TGTGCCAGCAGCGTCACGGGACTAGCGGGAGGAGGAGAGACCCAGTACTTC. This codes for CASSVTGLAGGGETQYF.

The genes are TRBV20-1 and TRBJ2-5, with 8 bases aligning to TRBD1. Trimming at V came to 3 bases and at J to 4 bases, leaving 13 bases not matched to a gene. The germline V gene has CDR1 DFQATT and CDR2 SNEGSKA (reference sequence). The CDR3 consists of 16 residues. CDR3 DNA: TGCAGTGCTAGCCTAGGACAGGGAGCCGTAAGAGAGACCCAGTACTTC. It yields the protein CSASLGQGAVRETQYF.

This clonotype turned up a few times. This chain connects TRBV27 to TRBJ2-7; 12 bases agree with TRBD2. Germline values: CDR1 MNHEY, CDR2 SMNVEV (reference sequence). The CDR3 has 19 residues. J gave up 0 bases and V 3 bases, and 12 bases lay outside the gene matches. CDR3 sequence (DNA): TGTGCCAGCAGTTTTTACTGGACTAGCGGGACTACTAGCTCCTACGAGCAGTACTTC. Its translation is CASSFYWTSGTTSSYEQYF.

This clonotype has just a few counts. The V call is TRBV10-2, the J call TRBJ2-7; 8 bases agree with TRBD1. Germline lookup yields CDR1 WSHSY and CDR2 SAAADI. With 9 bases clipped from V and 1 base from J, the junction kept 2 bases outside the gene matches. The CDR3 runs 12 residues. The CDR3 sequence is CASWTGSYEQYF. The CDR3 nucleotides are TGCGCCAGTTGGACAGGGTCCTACGAGCAGTACTTC.

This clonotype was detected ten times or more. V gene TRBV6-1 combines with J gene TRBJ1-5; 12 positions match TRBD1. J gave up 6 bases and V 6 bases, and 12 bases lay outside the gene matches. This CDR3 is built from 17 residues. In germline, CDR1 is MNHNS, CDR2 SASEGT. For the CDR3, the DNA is TGTGCCAGCAGCGAATTCGTGGGACAGGGGGCGGGTCAGCCCCAGCATTTT. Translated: CASSEFVGQGAGQPQHF.

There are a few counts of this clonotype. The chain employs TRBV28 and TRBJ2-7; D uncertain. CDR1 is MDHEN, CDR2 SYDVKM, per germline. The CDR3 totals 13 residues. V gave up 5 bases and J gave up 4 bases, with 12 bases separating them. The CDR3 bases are TGTGCCAGCAGTGGACCAGTATCGTACGAGCAGTACTTC. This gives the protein CASSGPVSYEQYF.

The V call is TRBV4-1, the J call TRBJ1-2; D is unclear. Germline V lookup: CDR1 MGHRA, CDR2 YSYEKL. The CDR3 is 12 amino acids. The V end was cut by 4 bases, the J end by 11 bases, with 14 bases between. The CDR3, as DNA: TGCGCCAGCAGCCCCAAGGGAGTCCCGTACACCTTC. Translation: CASSPKGVPYTF.

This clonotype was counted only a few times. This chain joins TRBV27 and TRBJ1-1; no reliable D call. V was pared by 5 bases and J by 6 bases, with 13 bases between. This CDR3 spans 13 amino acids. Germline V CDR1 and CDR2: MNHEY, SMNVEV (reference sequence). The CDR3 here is CASSPPGVPEAFF. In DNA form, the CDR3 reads TGTGCCAGCAGTCCACCTGGGGTACCTGAAGCTTTCTTT.

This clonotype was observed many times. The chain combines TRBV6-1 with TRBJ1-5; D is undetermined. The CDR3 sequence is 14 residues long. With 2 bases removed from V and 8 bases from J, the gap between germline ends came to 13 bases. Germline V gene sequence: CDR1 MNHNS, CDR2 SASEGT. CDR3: CASSEIGFLEPQHF. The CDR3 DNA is TGTGCCAGCAGTGAAATCGGGTTTCTAGAGCCCCAGCATTTT.

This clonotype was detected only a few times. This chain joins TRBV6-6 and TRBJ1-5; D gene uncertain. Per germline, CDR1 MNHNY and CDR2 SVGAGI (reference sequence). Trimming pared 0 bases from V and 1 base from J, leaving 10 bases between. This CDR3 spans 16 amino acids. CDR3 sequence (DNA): TGTGCCAGCAGTTACTCTTCGGTAGTGAGCAATCAGCCCCAGCATTTT. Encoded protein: CASSYSSVVSNQPQHF.

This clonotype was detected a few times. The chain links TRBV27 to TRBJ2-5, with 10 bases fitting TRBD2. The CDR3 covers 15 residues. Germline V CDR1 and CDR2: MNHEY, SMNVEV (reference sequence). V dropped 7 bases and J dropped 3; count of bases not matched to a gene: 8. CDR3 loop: CASIPSGGLKETQYF. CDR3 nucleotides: TGTGCCAGCATCCCTAGCGGGGGCCTCAAAGAGACCCAGTACTTC.

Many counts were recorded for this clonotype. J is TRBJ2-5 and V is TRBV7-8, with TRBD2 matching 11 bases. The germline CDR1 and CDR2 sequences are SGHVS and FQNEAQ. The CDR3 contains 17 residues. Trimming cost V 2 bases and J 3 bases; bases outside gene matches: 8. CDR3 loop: CASSLSASGGFEETQYF. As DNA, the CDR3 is TGTGCCAGCAGCTTATCGGCTAGCGGGGGGTTCGAAGAGACCCAGTACTTC.

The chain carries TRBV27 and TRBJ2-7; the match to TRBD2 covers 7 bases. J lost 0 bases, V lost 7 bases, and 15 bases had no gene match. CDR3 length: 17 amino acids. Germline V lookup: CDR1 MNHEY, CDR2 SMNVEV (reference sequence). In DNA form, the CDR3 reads TGTGCCAGCACCCCCCGGGGCGGGAGCGGTAACTCCTACGAGCAGTACTTC. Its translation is CASTPRGGSGNSYEQYF.

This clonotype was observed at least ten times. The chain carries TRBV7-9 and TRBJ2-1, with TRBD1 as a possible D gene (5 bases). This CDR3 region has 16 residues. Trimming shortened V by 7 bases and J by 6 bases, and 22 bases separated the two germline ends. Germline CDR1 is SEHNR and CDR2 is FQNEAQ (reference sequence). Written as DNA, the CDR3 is TGTGCCAGCATCGATCAGGGCCTTCACTCGGTCAATGAGCAGTTCTTC. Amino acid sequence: CASIDQGLHSVNEQFF.

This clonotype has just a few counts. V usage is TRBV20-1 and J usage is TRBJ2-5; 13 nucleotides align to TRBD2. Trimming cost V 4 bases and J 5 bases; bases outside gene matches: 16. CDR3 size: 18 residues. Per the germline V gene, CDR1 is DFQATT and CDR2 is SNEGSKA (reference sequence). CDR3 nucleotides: TGCAGTGCTAACTCACTCGGGACTAGCGGGGTGAATATGGAGACCCAGTACTTC. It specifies CSANSLGTSGVNMETQYF.

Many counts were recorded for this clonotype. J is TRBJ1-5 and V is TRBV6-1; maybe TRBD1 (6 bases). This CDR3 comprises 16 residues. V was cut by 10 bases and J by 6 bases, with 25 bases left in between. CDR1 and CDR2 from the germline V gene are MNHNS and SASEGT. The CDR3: CATNPGVPNPSQPQHF. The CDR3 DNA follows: TGTGCCACCAACCCAGGGGTCCCTAATCCCTCTCAGCCCCAGCATTTT.

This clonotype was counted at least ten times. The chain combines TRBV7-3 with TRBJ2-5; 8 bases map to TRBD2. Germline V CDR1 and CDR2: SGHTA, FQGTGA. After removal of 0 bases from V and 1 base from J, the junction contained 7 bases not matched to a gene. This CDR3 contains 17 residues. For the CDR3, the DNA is TGTGCCAGCAGCTTAACGGGTAGGCTAGCGGGCCAAGAGACCCAGTACTTC. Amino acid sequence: CASSLTGRLAGQETQYF. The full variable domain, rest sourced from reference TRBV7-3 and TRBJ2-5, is GAGVSQTPSNKVTEKGKYVELRCDPISGHTALYWYRQSLGQGPEFLIYFQGTGAADDSGLPNDRFFAVRPEGSVSTLKIQRTERGDSAVYLCASSLTGRLAGQETQYFGPGTRLLVL.

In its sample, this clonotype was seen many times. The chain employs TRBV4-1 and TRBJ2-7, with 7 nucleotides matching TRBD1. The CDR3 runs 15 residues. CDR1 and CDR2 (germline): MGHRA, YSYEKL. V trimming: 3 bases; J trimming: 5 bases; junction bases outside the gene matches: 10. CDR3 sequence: CASSHPGQLNHEQYF. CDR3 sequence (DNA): TGCGCCAGCAGCCATCCGGGACAGTTGAACCACGAGCAGTACTTC.

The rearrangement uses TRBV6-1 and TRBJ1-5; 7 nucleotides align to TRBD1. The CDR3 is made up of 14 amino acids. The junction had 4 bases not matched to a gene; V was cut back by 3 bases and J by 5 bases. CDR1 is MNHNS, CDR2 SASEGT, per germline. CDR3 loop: CASSETGLHQPQHF. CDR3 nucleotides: TGTGCCAGCAGTGAGACAGGGTTGCATCAGCCCCAGCATTTT.

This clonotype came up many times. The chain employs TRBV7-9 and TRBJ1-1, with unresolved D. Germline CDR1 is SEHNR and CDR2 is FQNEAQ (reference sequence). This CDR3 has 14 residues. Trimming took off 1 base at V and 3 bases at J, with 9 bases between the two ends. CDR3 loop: CASSLGGAYTEAFF. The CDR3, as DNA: TGTGCCAGCAGCTTAGGGGGAGCCTACACTGAAGCTTTCTTT.

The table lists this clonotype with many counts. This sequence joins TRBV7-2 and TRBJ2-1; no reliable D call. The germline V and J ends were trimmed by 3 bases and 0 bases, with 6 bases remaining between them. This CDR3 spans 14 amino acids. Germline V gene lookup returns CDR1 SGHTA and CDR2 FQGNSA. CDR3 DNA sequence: TGTGCCAGCAGCTTCCTTGGCTCCTACAATGAGCAGTTCTTC. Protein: CASSFLGSYNEQFF.

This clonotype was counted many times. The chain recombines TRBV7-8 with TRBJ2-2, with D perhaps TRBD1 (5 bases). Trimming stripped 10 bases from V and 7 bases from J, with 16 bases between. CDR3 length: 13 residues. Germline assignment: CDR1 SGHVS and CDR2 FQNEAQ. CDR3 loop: CATAQVLGGELFF. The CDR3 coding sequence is TGTGCCACTGCACAGGTTTTAGGCGGGGAGCTGTTTTTT.

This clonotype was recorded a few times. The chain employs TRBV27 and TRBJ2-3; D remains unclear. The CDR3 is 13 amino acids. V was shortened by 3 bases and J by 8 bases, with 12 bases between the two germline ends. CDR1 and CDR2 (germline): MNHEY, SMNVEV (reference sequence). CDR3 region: CASSFAMESTQYF. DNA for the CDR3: TGTGCCAGCAGTTTTGCGATGGAGAGTACGCAGTATTTT.

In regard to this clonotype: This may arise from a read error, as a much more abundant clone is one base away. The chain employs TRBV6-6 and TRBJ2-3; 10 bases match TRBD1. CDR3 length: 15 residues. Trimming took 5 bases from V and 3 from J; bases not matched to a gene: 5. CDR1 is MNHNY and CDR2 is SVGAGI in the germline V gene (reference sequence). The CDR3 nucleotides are TGTGCCAGCAGTCCCGACAGGGGGCGAACAGATACGCAGTATTTT. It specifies CASSPDRGRTDTQYF.

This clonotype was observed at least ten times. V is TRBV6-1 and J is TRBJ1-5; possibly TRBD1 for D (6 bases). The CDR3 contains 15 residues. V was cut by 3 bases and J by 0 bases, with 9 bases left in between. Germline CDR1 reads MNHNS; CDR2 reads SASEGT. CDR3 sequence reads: CASSDWGASNQPQHF. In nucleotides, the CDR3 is TGTGCCAGCAGTGATTGGGGGGCTAGCAATCAGCCCCAGCATTTT.

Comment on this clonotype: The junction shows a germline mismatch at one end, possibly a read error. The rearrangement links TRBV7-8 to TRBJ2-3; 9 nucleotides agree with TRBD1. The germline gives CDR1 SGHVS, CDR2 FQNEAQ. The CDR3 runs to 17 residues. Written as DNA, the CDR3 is TGTGCCAGCAGCTGGCCGTTGGGGACAGGGTTGGCAGATACGCCGTATTTT. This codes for CASSWPLGTGLADTPYF.

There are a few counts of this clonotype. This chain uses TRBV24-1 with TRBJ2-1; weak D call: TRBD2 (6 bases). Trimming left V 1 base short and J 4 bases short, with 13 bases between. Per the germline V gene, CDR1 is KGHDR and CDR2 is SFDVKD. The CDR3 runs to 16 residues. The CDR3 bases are TGTGCCACCAGTGATTTTAGCGGAGAGGGATACAATGAGCAGTTCTTC. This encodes CATSDFSGEGYNEQFF.

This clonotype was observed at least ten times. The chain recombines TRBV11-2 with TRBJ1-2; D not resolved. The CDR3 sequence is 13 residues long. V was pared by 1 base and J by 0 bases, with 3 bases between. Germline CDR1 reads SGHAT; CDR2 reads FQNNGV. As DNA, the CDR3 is TGTGCCAGCAGCTTAGCGGCTAACTATGGCTACACCTTC. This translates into CASSLAANYGYTF.

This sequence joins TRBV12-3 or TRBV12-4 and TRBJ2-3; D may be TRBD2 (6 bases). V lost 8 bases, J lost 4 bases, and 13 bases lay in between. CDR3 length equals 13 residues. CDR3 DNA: TGTGCCAGCGAGGAGGGGTTGTCAGATACGCAGTATTTT. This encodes CASEEGLSDTQYF.

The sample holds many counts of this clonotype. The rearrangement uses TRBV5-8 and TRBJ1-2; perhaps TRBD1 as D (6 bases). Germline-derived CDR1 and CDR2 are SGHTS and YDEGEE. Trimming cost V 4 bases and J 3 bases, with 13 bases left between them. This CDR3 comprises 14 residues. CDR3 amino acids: CASSPRGGYYGYTF. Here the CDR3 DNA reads TGTGCCAGCAGCCCGAGGGGGGGTTACTATGGCTACACCTTC.

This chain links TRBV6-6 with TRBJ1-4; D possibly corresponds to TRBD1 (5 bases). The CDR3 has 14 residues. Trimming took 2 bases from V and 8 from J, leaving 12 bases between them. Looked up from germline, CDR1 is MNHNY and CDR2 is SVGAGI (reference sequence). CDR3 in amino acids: CASSYRRGEEKLFF. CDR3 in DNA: TGTGCCAGCAGTTACAGGCGGGGGGAGGAAAAACTGTTTTTT.

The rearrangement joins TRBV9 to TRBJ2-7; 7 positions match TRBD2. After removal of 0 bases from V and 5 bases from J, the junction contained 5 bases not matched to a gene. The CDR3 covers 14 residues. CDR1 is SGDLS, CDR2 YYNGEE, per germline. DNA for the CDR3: TGTGCCAGCAGCGTAGGCGGGAGTTCCAACGAGCAGTACTTC. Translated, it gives CASSVGGSSNEQYF. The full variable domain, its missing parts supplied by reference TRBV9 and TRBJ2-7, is DSGVTQTPKHLITATGQRVTLRCSPRSGDLSVYWYQQSLDQGLQFLIQYYNGEERAKGNILERFSAQQFPDLHSELNLSSLELGDSALYFCASSVGGSSNEQYFGPGTRLTVT.